This TCR beta chain was observed in a study of CD8+CD57+ T cells in acquired aplastic anemia. Study-level information: Sorted CD4+ and CD8+ cells yielded about 3 ug of DNA on average.

Patients picked for sequencing had shown CD8+CD57+ cell expansion detected by flow cytometry. The CDR3 length is 14 residues. The germline V gene encodes CDR1 SGHAT and CDR2 FQDESV (reference sequence). V was pared by 6 bases and J by 7 bases, with 6 bases of the junction left unmatched. Genomic DNA provided the template from which TCR beta VDJ and CDR3 profiles were obtained. Each CDR3 protein gets one entry after TCRdb re-called the reads with MiXCR. The table records 170,000 or so distinct CDR3 sequences, 40% to 60% of them present only once. Sequencing input: sorted CD4+, CD8+, or CD8+CD57+ T cells (not recorded which) from PBMCs. The chain couples TRBV11-1 to TRBJ2-1; TRBD2 matches 10 bases. The TCR was taken from a human donor with aplastic anemia. This CDR3 is CASSSGGLRNEQFF. The CDR3 bases are TGTGCCAGCAGTAGCGGGGGGCTGCGGAATGAGCAGTTCTTC.